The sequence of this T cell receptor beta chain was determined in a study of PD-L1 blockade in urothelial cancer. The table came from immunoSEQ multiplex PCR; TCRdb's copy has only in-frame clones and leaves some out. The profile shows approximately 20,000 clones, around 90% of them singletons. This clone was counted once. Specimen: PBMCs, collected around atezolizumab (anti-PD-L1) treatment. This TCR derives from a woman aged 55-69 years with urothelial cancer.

The CDR3 coding sequence is TGTGCCAGCAGCTTAGGTTCGGCGGGAGGAAGCTCCTACGAGCAGTACTTC. Protein: CASSLGSAGGSSYEQYF. The chain employs TRBV7-2 and TRBJ2-7, with 8 bases matching TRBD2. CDR1 and CDR2 (germline): SGHTA, FQGNSA. V was pared by 1 base and J by 0 bases, with 8 bases of the junction left unmatched. The CDR3 sequence is 17 residues long. Based on the CDR3 plus reference TRBV7-2 and TRBJ2-7, the full variable domain is GAGVSQSPSNKVTEKGKDVELRCDPISGHTALYWYRQSLGQGLEFLIYFQGNSAPDKSGLPSDRFSAERTGGSVSTLTIQRTQQEDSAVYLCASSLGSAGGSSYEQYFGPGTRLTVT.